The clone carrying this TCR beta chain was observed a few times. Germline V gene sequence: CDR1 MNHEY, CDR2 SVGAGI. The CDR3 is 13 amino acids. V gave up 6 bases and J gave up 7 bases, with 12 bases separating them. Authors' data handling: It was from reference gene primer amplification that nucleated cell counts were estimated. This table comes from immunoSEQ multiplex PCR, and its TCRdb copy is limited to in-frame clones, with some not included. V and J calls and clone size are those listed in that table; D and trimming were worked out from the DNA. The sample lists more than 200,000 clones, roughly four fifths occurring once. These data are taken from a study of blood T cell repertoires in COVID-19.

The receptor's source is an elderly man with acute or convalescent COVID-19. V is TRBV6-5 and J is TRBJ2-2; D is ambiguous. Sequencing used peripheral blood. DNA for the CDR3: TGTGCCAGCAGACCGGAGATCGGCGGGGAGCTGTTTTTT. Amino acid sequence: CASRPEIGGELFF.